What follows is one TCR beta chain and its context. This record belongs to a study of blood T cell repertoires in COVID-19. Study as a whole: COVID-19 samples from acute and convalescent phases originated in the United States, Italy and Spain. Sources were T cells, B-cell-depleted T cells, or PBMCs; the material itself was cDNA or gDNA.

Germline CDR1 SQVTM, CDR2 ANQGSEA. V was shortened by 7 bases and J by 0 bases, with 12 bases between the two germline ends. This CDR3 spans 13 amino acids. Authors' data handling: The authors estimated nucleated cell counts from reference gene primer amplification. Data came from immunoSEQ multiplex PCR; TCRdb stores just in-frame clones and leaves some out. Clone size and the V and J calls come from that table; the DNA yielded D and trimming. The repertoire has around 220,000 clones, around nine tenths of them found once; the top ten carry 1.5%. The gene calls are TRBV29-1 and TRBJ1-2, with TRBD1 as a possible D gene (6 bases). Sequencing was done on a sample of peripheral blood. The source is a man between 18 and 35 years old with active or convalescent COVID-19. CDR3 coding DNA: TGCAGCGCCCCACAGGGCGCTAACTATGGCTACACCTTC. Translating it yields CSAPQGANYGYTF.